Each of the 20 T cell receptor beta chains below was sequenced from the same sample in a study of T cell repertoires in cytomegalovirus infection. For these receptors, no antigen is known. TCRdb fed the reads into MiXCR, producing one record per CDR3 protein. The sample has around 230,000 distinct CDR3 sequences, around two fifths seen once. The starting material was CD8+ T cells from cultured PBMCs, obtained from culture after CMV antigen stimulation. The receptors were sampled from a human donor in good health (CMV status not recorded). Some clones in this sample may be carry-over from other donors' samples.

This rearrangement joins TRBV7-8 to TRBJ2-3; weak D call: TRBD2 (6 bases). Per the germline V gene, CDR1 is SGHVS and CDR2 is FQNEAQ. This CDR3 comprises 16 residues. Trimming shortened V by 1 base and J by 2 bases, and 13 bases separated the two germline ends. Here the CDR3 reads CASSLGAGSVTDTQYF. The CDR3 bases are TGTGCCAGCAGCTTAGGAGCGGGCTCCGTCACAGATACGCAGTATTTT.

The chain joins TRBV15 to TRBJ2-5; D call uncertain. V was pared by 2 bases and J by 2 bases, with 9 bases between. This CDR3 has 14 residues. The germline CDR1 and CDR2 sequences are LNHNV and YYDKDF (reference sequence). The CDR3 region is CATSRHVGQETQYF. The CDR3 bases are TGTGCCACCAGCAGACATGTGGGACAAGAGACCCAGTACTTC.

This clonotype has only a few counts. The V gene is TRBV7-2, the J gene TRBJ2-1; 8 bases fit TRBD2. V was clipped by 2 bases and J by 4 bases; unmatched bases: 4. The CDR3 is made up of 15 amino acids. Germline CDR1 reads SGHTA; CDR2 reads FQGNSA. The CDR3 nucleotides read TGTGCCAGCAGCTTAACGGGAGGGCCATACAATGAGCAGTTCTTC. Protein product: CASSLTGGPYNEQFF.

The CDR3 coding sequence is TGTGCCAGTAGTGCGAACACAGGGTACGGCAAAAACATTCAGTACTTC. This translates into CASSANTGYGKNIQYF. The rearrangement joins TRBV19 to TRBJ2-4; possible D gene TRBD1, 6 bases. Germline V gene sequence: CDR1 LNHDA, CDR2 SQIVND (reference sequence). V was cut by 5 bases and J by 3 bases, with 17 bases left in between. The CDR3 consists of 16 residues. The full variable domain, completed using reference TRBV19 and TRBJ2-4, is DGGITQSPKYLFRKEGQNVTLSCEQNLNHDAMYWYRQDPGQGLRLIYYSQIVNDFQKGDIAEGYSVSREKKESFPLTVTSAQKNPTAFYLCASSANTGYGKNIQYFGAGTRLSVL.

This clonotype has just a few counts. The chain joins TRBV7-9 to TRBJ2-1; D not resolved. The CDR3 length is 17 residues. V lost 7 bases and J lost 0, with 19 bases in between. Germline CDR1 reads SEHNR; CDR2 reads FQNEAQ (reference sequence). Written as DNA, the CDR3 is TGTGCCAGCACCCCTAGACGGAGAAAGAGCTCCTACAATGAGCAGTTCTTC. It specifies CASTPRRRKSSYNEQFF.

The chain employs TRBV20-1 and TRBJ2-3; TRBD2 might be the D (6 bases). The germline V gene has CDR1 DFQATT and CDR2 SNEGSKA (reference sequence). Trimming pared 4 bases from V and 4 bases from J, leaving 18 bases between. The CDR3 loop spans 15 amino acids. The CDR3: CSATEPGLWADTQYF. CDR3 nucleotide sequence: TGCAGTGCTACTGAGCCGGGACTTTGGGCAGATACGCAGTATTTT.

Only a few counts were recorded for this clonotype. V is TRBV9 and J is TRBJ1-1; D is possibly TRBD1 (6 bases). The V end was cut by 0 bases, the J end by 2 bases, with 11 bases between. The CDR3 loop spans 15 amino acids. Germline V gene lookup returns CDR1 SGDLS and CDR2 YYNGEE. The CDR3 coding sequence is TGTGCCAGCAGCGTAGGGGGGGGCTTCAACACTGAAGCTTTCTTT. This codes for CASSVGGGFNTEAFF.

The rearrangement joins TRBV11-2 to TRBJ2-3; D could derive from TRBD1 or TRBD2 (6 bases each). Germline assignment: CDR1 SGHAT and CDR2 FQNNGV. This CDR3 contains 13 residues. Trimming pared 3 bases from V and 6 bases from J, leaving 10 bases between. CDR3 bases: TGTGCCAGCAGCTTGTGGGGGGCCGATACGCAGTATTTT. It is translated as CASSLWGADTQYF.

This clonotype was seen a few times. The rearrangement joins TRBV7-8 to TRBJ2-3, with TRBD2 matching over 8 bases. In germline, CDR1 is SGHVS, CDR2 FQNEAQ. The CDR3 runs to 18 residues. The junction had 19 bases not matched to a gene; V was cut back by 7 bases and J by 4 bases. Written as DNA, the CDR3 is TGTGCCAGCAAGTTTACTCGGGGGAGCGGGGGACCCTCAGATACGCAGTATTTT. Translating it yields CASKFTRGSGGPSDTQYF.

In its sample, this clonotype was seen many times. J is TRBJ2-7 and V is TRBV7-2; no definite D call. V lost 0 bases and J lost 3, with 6 bases in between. CDR3 size: 13 residues. The V gene's germline CDR1 is SGHTA and CDR2 FQGNSA. CDR3 in amino acids: CASSLALGYEQYF. CDR3 nucleotides: TGTGCCAGCAGCTTAGCGCTGGGCTACGAGCAGTACTTC.

This clonotype was found a few times. J is TRBJ2-7 and V is TRBV6-1, with D unresolved. The CDR3 consists of 15 residues. V was clipped by 6 bases and J by 3 bases, with 18 bases between them. Germline values: CDR1 MNHNS, CDR2 SASEGT. The CDR3 spells CASSSGSTYFYEQYF. The CDR3 region has the DNA TGTGCCAGCAGCTCCGGGTCTACCTATTTCTACGAGCAGTACTTC.

This clonotype was counted a single time. This chain connects TRBV11-2 to TRBJ1-6; 10 nucleotides line up with TRBD1. The CDR3 contains 15 residues. V shed 5 bases and J 8 bases; nucleotides not matched to a gene: 6. Germline V gives CDR1 SGHAT, CDR2 FQNNGV. This CDR3 reads CASSPWTGGYSPLHF. The CDR3 region has the DNA TGTGCCAGCAGCCCCTGGACAGGGGGTTATTCACCCCTCCACTTT.

The rearrangement joins TRBV19 to TRBJ2-7; 9 nucleotides line up with TRBD1. The V segment lost 5 bases and the J segment 3 bases; nucleotides outside the gene matches: 5. The germline gives CDR1 LNHDA, CDR2 SQIVND (reference sequence). The length of the CDR3 is 14 residues. The CDR3 protein is CASSGRDRVYEQYF. CDR3 coding DNA: TGTGCCAGTAGTGGCCGGGACAGGGTCTACGAGCAGTACTTC.

This clonotype was seen more than once but under ten times. The CDR3: CASTLGRNEKLFF. CDR3 DNA sequence: TGTGCCAGCACCCTCGGGCGGAATGAAAAACTGTTTTTT. J is TRBJ1-4 and V is TRBV7-2; D is uncertain. CDR1 and CDR2 from the germline V gene are SGHTA and FQGNSA. Trimming pared 7 bases from V and 5 bases from J, leaving 11 bases between. This CDR3 comprises 13 residues.

This clonotype showed up just a few times. This rearrangement joins TRBV7-8 to TRBJ2-7; 10 bases align to TRBD1. V lost 5 bases to trimming and J lost 1 base; unmatched junction nucleotides: 8. Germline V CDR1 and CDR2: SGHVS, FQNEAQ. The CDR3 totals 16 residues. CDR3 sequence: CASSPQPGQGSYEQYF. The CDR3, as DNA: TGTGCCAGCAGCCCTCAACCGGGACAGGGGTCCTACGAGCAGTACTTC.

V and J are TRBV14 and TRBJ2-5; possibly TRBD1 or TRBD2 for D (7 bases each). V shed 1 base and J shed 2 bases, with 11 bases lying between them. This CDR3 is built from 15 residues. Per germline, CDR1 SGHDN and CDR2 FVKESK. For the CDR3, the DNA is TGTGCCAGCAGCCAAGGAGCGGGACAGCAAGAGACCCAGTACTTC. Protein: CASSQGAGQQETQYF.

This clonotype was recorded a few times. The chain uses TRBV7-8 and TRBJ1-5; unclear D gene. The V and J ends lost 1 base and 6 bases respectively, with 10 bases between them. Germline CDR1 is SGHVS and CDR2 is FQNEAQ. The CDR3 spans 14 residues. The CDR3 spells CASSLVEAGQPQHF. The CDR3 DNA sequence: TGTGCCAGCAGCTTAGTAGAGGCGGGTCAGCCCCAGCATTTT.

The V and J genes are TRBV12-5 and TRBJ1-2; the D gene is possibly TRBD1 (5 bases). Germline values: CDR1 LGHNT, CDR2 FRNRAP. V was cut by 7 bases and J by 4 bases, with 16 bases left in between. CDR3 size: 14 residues. The CDR3 sequence is CASVPPGGAYGYTF. The CDR3 DNA is TGTGCTAGTGTCCCCCCGGGGGGAGCCTATGGCTACACCTTC.

In nucleotides, the CDR3 is TGTGCCAGCAGTGAGACAGGCTTGAACACTGAAGCTTTCTTT. Protein: CASSETGLNTEAFF. The chain recombines TRBV25-1 with TRBJ1-1, with D tentatively TRBD1 (6 bases). Trimming stripped 3 bases from V and 0 bases from J, with 8 bases between. This CDR3 has 14 amino acids. Germline-derived CDR1 and CDR2 are MGHDK and SYGVNS. Complete variable domain (other parts from reference TRBV25-1 and TRBJ1-1): EADIYQTPRYLVIGTGKKITLECSQTMGHDKMYWYQQDPGMELHLIHYSYGVNSTEKGDLSSESTVSRIRTEHFPLTLESARPSHTSQYLCASSETGLNTEAFFGQGTRLTVV.

The rearrangement joins TRBV4-2 to TRBJ2-1; D is perhaps TRBD2 (5 bases). The CDR3 runs 14 residues. Germline CDR1 LGHNA, CDR2 YNFKEQ. V was pared by 2 bases and J by 8 bases, with 13 bases between. The CDR3 DNA reads as TGTGCCAGCAGCCAACTGAGTAGCGACGATGAGCAGTTCTTC. It yields the protein CASSQLSSDDEQFF.